The present T cell receptor beta chain was sequenced within a study of blood T cell repertoires in COVID-19. Whole-study context: Sites in the United States, Italy and Spain provided acute and convalescent COVID-19 samples. Sample material is recorded as cDNA or gDNA derived from T cells, B-cell-depleted T cells, or PBMCs.

This CDR3 has 16 amino acids. Germline CDR1 is PRHDT and CDR2 is FYEKMQ (reference sequence). Trimming took off 2 bases at V and 7 bases at J, with 17 bases between the two ends. Per the original data handling: By means of reference gene primer amplification, nucleated cell counts were estimated. TCRdb's copy holds only in-frame clones and misses some; the assay was immunoSEQ multiplex PCR. V and J calls and clone size follow that table, whereas D and trimming were derived from the DNA. The sample records more than 250,000 clones, roughly 86% being singletons. Source material: peripheral blood. The chain combines TRBV13 with TRBJ2-2, with a possible D match to TRBD1 (6 bases). The source of this sequence is a woman in her 50s with acute or convalescent COVID-19. The CDR3 here is CASSLRQAPGRGELFF. The CDR3 nucleotides are TGTGCCAGCAGCTTAAGACAGGCTCCGGGCCGCGGGGAGCTGTTTTTT.